This TCR beta chain appears in the sequencing data of a study of blood T cell repertoires in COVID-19. Overall study context: Acute and convalescent COVID-19 specimens originated in the United States, Italy and Spain.

This CDR3 has 14 amino acids. Trimming removed 4 bases at V and 0 bases at J, with 10 bases between. Per germline, CDR1 SGHKS and CDR2 YYEKEE (reference sequence). Original handling: Reference gene primer amplification yielded estimated nucleated cell counts. Clones were read by immunoSEQ multiplex PCR, and TCRdb kept only the in-frame ones, dropping some. For V, J and clone size, that table is used; D and trimming come from the DNA. The sample includes 55,000 to 80,000 clones, roughly 87% of them seen just once. The chain links TRBV5-5 to TRBJ1-1; D not certain. The sequencing input was peripheral blood. This sequence originates from a man between 50 and 59 years old with active COVID-19. The CDR3 bases are TGTGCCAGCAGCCAAGCGCAAATGAACACTGAAGCTTTCTTT. This gives the protein CASSQAQMNTEAFF.